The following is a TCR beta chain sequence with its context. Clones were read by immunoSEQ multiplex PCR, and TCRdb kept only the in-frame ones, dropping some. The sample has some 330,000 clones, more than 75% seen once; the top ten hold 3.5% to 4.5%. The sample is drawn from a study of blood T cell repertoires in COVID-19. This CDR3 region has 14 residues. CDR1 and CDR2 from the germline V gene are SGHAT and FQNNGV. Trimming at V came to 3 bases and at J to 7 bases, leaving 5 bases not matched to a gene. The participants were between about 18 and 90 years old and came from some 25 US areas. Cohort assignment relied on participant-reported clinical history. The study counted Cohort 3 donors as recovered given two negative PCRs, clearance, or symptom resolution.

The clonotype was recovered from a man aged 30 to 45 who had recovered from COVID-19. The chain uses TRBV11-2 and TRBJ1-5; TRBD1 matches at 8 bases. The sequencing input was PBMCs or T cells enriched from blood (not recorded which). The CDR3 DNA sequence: TGTGCCAGCAGCTTTGGACAGGGCATCCAGCCCCAGCATTTT. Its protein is CASSFGQGIQPQHF.